What follows are 24 T cell receptor beta chains derived from one specimen sequenced in a study of T cell repertoires in cytomegalovirus infection (dated by TCRdb to the late 2010s). Sequencing instrument: Illumina HiSeq 1500. The raw public data were reprocessed by TCRdb itself: fastp quality trimming at Q25, MiXCR clonotype calling, in-frame beta chains only. All rows with the same CDR3 protein become a single entry with the most common DNA and genes. Present in this sample are 400,000 to 550,000 distinct CDR3 sequences, roughly 12% of which were seen just once. The ten largest clones represent roughly a tenth of the sample. Sequenced: PBMCs. These receptors all stem from a human donor in good health (CMV status not recorded). Some clones in this sample may be carry-over from other donors' samples.

The sample holds a few counts of this clonotype. V and J are TRBV15 and TRBJ2-5; 7 bases are a match to TRBD2. After removal of 7 bases from V and 4 bases from J, the junction contained 6 bases not matched to a gene. CDR1 and CDR2 from the germline V gene are LNHNV and YYDKDF (reference sequence). This CDR3 has 13 amino acids. Here the CDR3 DNA reads TGTGCCACCACCTTGGGGAGGGGAGAGACCCAGTACTTC. It yields the protein CATTLGRGETQYF.

Note on this clonotype: This may arise from a read error, as a much more abundant clone is one base away. V is TRBV2 and J is TRBJ2-4; either TRBD1 or TRBD2 may supply D (5 bases each). Deletions cut 7 bases from V and 1 base from J, with 11 bases between. The CDR3 runs 14 residues. The germline CDR1 and CDR2 sequences are SNHLY and FYNNEI. The CDR3 sequence: CASTWDDAKNIQYF. CDR3 DNA: TGTGCCAGCACCTGGGACGACGCCAAAAACATTCAGTACTTC.

This clonotype was seen many times. The chain links TRBV19 to TRBJ2-1; 11 bases map to TRBD1. The CDR3 length is 17 residues. Germline V gene sequence: CDR1 LNHDA, CDR2 SQIVND (reference sequence). V lost 0 bases to trimming and J lost 4 bases; unmatched junction nucleotides: 5. The DNA for the CDR3 is TGTGCCAGTAGTATAGAGGGGACAGGGGGTATTTACAATGAGCAGTTCTTC. Amino acids: CASSIEGTGGIYNEQFF.

This clonotype was detected many times. The chain joins TRBV4-1 to TRBJ1-6; weak D call: TRBD1 (5 bases). Germline CDR1 MGHRA, CDR2 YSYEKL. The CDR3 loop spans 17 amino acids. V lost 4 bases, J lost 0 bases, and 13 bases lay in between. The CDR3 DNA sequence: TGCGCCAGCAGCCGCCCCGGGGGAGACTCCTATAATTCACCCCTCCACTTT. Encoded protein: CASSRPGGDSYNSPLHF.

The sample holds many counts of this clonotype. The J gene is TRBJ1-2, the V gene TRBV7-2; D is possibly TRBD1 (6 bases). V shed 2 bases and J shed 4 bases, with 14 bases lying between them. Germline-derived CDR1 and CDR2 are SGHTA and FQGNSA. This CDR3 has 15 residues. CDR3 nucleotide sequence: TGTGCCAGCAGCTTACAGGGGCTGGCAGGCTATGGCTACACCTTC. Its translation: CASSLQGLAGYGYTF.

This clonotype has a handful of counts. V and J are TRBV20-1 and TRBJ2-1; D perhaps matches TRBD1 (7 bases). The CDR3 loop spans 15 amino acids. Germline V lookup: CDR1 DFQATT, CDR2 SNEGSKA (reference sequence). The ends were cut back, 6 bases at V and 3 bases at J, with 18 bases in the middle. The CDR3 DNA reads as TGCAGTGCAGAGGAGGGACAGCGTTTCTACAATGAGCAGTTCTTC. This sequence encodes CSAEEGQRFYNEQFF.

This clonotype was seen a few times. This chain joins TRBV6-6 and TRBJ1-2, with unresolved D. The CDR3 is 12 residues long. Trimming took 8 bases from V and 8 from J, leaving 15 bases between them. Germline V gene data show CDR1 as MNHNY and CDR2 as SVGAGI (reference sequence). CDR3 in DNA: TGTGCCAGCCAGCCCGGATTTTTCGGCTACACCTTC. This sequence encodes CASQPGFFGYTF.

This clonotype was counted ten times or more. V gene TRBV11-2 combines with J gene TRBJ2-2, with D tentatively TRBD1 or TRBD2 (6 bases each). CDR3 size: 16 residues. V was cut by 0 bases and J by 6 bases, with 14 bases left in between. Germline V gene sequence: CDR1 SGHAT, CDR2 FQNNGV. The CDR3, as DNA: TGTGCCAGCAGCTTAGATTATAGGGGGGCGGCCGGGGAGCTGTTTTTT. Amino acids: CASSLDYRGAAGELFF.

This sequence joins TRBV20-1 and TRBJ1-5; D unresolved. The V end was cut by 4 bases, the J end by 4 bases, with 20 bases between. The CDR3 covers 16 residues. Germline CDR1 is DFQATT and CDR2 is SNEGSKA (reference sequence). The CDR3 is CSATPRAADQNQPQHF. In DNA form, the CDR3 reads TGCAGTGCTACCCCCCGGGCGGCTGACCAAAATCAGCCCCAGCATTTT.

This clonotype was counted many times. The chain links TRBV7-2 to TRBJ1-6; 9 bases align to TRBD1. The CDR3 has 17 amino acids. Germline CDR1 reads SGHTA; CDR2 reads FQGNSA. Germline trimming cut 1 base from V and 3 bases from J; bases unmatched to any gene: 4. CDR3 residues: CASSLGPGQGYNSPLHF. CDR3 in DNA: TGTGCCAGCAGCTTAGGCCCGGGACAGGGCTATAATTCACCCCTCCACTTT.

The rearrangement joins TRBV23-1 to TRBJ2-5; possible D gene TRBD2, 6 bases. TRBV23-1 falls under the ORF class, with uncertain function. Trimming took off 0 bases at V and 2 bases at J, with 16 bases between the two ends. CDR3 size: 17 residues. CDR3 nucleotide sequence: TGCGCCAGCAGTCAATCTCGAGGATGTCGGGGGCAAGAGACCCAGTACTTC. Translation: CASSQSRGCRGQETQYF.

The chain has TRBV11-3 and TRBJ2-3; no reliable D call. The V gene lost 0 bases and the J gene lost 8 bases, with 6 bases spanning the gap. This CDR3 has 12 amino acids. Germline V gene lookup returns CDR1 SGHNT and CDR2 YENEEA. The CDR3 region is CASSLEEATQYF. CDR3 nucleotides: TGTGCCAGCAGCTTAGAGGAAGCTACGCAGTATTTT.

V gene TRBV18 combines with J gene TRBJ2-5, with D perhaps matching TRBD1 (6 bases). The length of the CDR3 is 14 residues. The germline gives CDR1 KGHSH, CDR2 LQKENI. Trimming pared 3 bases from V and 3 bases from J, leaving 11 bases between. CDR3 amino acids: CASSPRDKKETQYF. CDR3 nucleotides: TGTGCCAGCTCACCCCGGGACAAAAAAGAGACCCAGTACTTC.

At least ten counts were recorded for this clonotype. The CDR3 DNA is TGTGCCAGTAGTATTACCAGGGGGCGCTCGGGGGCCAACGTCCTGACTTTC. It codes for CASSITRGRSGANVLTF. This chain connects TRBV19 to TRBJ2-6; 8 bases are a match to TRBD1. CDR1 and CDR2 from the germline V gene are LNHDA and SQIVND (reference sequence). V lost 3 bases to trimming and J lost 4 bases; unmatched junction nucleotides: 8. This CDR3 region has 17 residues. Looking up the rest from reference TRBV19 and TRBJ2-6 gives the full variable domain: DGGITQSPKYLFRKEGQNVTLSCEQNLNHDAMYWYRQDPGQGLRLIYYSQIVNDFQKGDIAEGYSVSREKKESFPLTVTSAQKNPTAFYLCASSITRGRSGANVLTFGAGSRLTVL.

This clonotype was counted many times. The chain combines TRBV5-1 with TRBJ2-1; 7 nucleotides align to TRBD1. The length of the CDR3 is 15 residues. The J segment lost 4 bases and the V segment lost 0 bases, leaving 4 bases of the junction unmatched. Germline CDR1 is SGHRS and CDR2 is YFSETQ. CDR3 amino acids: CASSLGQGVYNEQFF. The CDR3 nucleotides are TGCGCCAGCAGCTTGGGACAGGGAGTGTACAATGAGCAGTTCTTC.

The J gene is TRBJ2-2, the V gene TRBV4-2; possible D gene TRBD2, 5 bases. The CDR3 loop spans 17 amino acids. The germline V gene encodes CDR1 LGHNA and CDR2 YNFKEQ. V was cut by 0 bases and J by 1 base, with 12 bases left in between. The CDR3 DNA is TGTGCCAGCAGCCAAGAAGTGGTAGCGCGGAACACCGGGGAGCTGTTTTTT. Its protein product is CASSQEVVARNTGELFF.

This clonotype was picked up one time. The J gene is TRBJ2-7, the V gene TRBV5-1; the D is unclear. Germline CDR1 and CDR2: SGHRS and YFSETQ. The CDR3 is 14 residues long. The germline V and J ends were trimmed by 4 bases and 1 base, with 12 bases remaining between them. Here the CDR3 DNA reads TGCGCCAGCAGCGCGGACGGGCGGTCCTACGAGCAGTACTTC. Amino acid sequence: CASSADGRSYEQYF.

The chain employs TRBV5-1 and TRBJ2-7, with TRBD2 as a possible D gene (5 bases). Trimming removed 4 bases from V and 7 bases from J, with 18 bases in between. This CDR3 has 14 residues. Germline lookup yields CDR1 SGHRS and CDR2 YFSETQ. As DNA, the CDR3 is TGCGCCAGCAGCATAACGGACCTCACGGGGGAGCAGTACTTC. It specifies CASSITDLTGEQYF.

In this sample, this clonotype turned up a few times. The CDR3 region is CASRGRVNEQYF. CDR3 coding DNA: TGTGCCAGCAGGGGCAGGGTCAACGAGCAGTACTTC. The V call is TRBV2, the J call TRBJ2-7; D is possibly TRBD1 (5 bases). V dropped 6 bases and J dropped 5 bases, with 11 bases sitting between them. Germline-derived CDR1 and CDR2 are SNHLY and FYNNEI. The CDR3 loop spans 12 amino acids. Full variable domain (remainder filled in from reference TRBV2 and TRBJ2-7): EPEVTQTPSHQVTQMGQEVILRCVPISNHLYFYWYRQILGQKVEFLVSFYNNEISEKSEIFDDQFSVERPDGSNFTLKIRSTKLEDSAMYFCASRGRVNEQYFGPGTRLTVT.

This clonotype turned up a few times. The chain employs TRBV9 and TRBJ1-4, with D perhaps TRBD1 (6 bases). The CDR3 sequence is 16 residues long. V lost 2 bases, J lost 0 bases, and 11 bases lay in between. Looked up from germline, CDR1 is SGDLS and CDR2 is YYNGEE. CDR3 protein: CASSVRGSATNEKLFF. The CDR3 coding sequence is TGTGCCAGCAGCGTGAGGGGGAGCGCAACTAATGAAAAACTGTTTTTT.

This clonotype was observed a few times. The rearrangement joins TRBV18 to TRBJ2-5; possibly TRBD1 or TRBD2 for D (5 bases each). Trimming took off 0 bases at V and 4 bases at J, with 12 bases between the two ends. The CDR3 covers 15 residues. Germline CDR1 is KGHSH and CDR2 is LQKENI. Here the CDR3 reads CASSPPRGFGETQYF. DNA of the CDR3: TGTGCCAGCTCACCACCGAGGGGATTCGGAGAGACCCAGTACTTC. The entire variable domain, with the rest obtained from reference TRBV18 and TRBJ2-5, is as follows: NAGVMQNPRHLVRRRGQEARLRCSPMKGHSHVYWYRQLPEEGLKFMVYLQKENIIDESGMPKERFSAEFPKEGPSILRIQQVVRGDSAAYFCASSPPRGFGETQYFGPGTRLLVL.

In this sample, this clonotype turned up many times. The V call is TRBV12-3 or TRBV12-4, the J call TRBJ2-1; D is possibly TRBD1 (5 bases). The V gene lost 0 bases and the J gene lost 8 bases, with 11 bases spanning the gap. The length of the CDR3 is 14 residues. The CDR3 DNA sequence: TGTGCCAGCAGTTTAGCGGGGCCCCCACATGAGCAGTTCTTC. As protein: CASSLAGPPHEQFF.

The V and J genes are TRBV29-1 and TRBJ2-1; maybe TRBD2 (6 bases). V dropped 3 bases and J dropped 0 bases, with 15 bases sitting between them. CDR1 and CDR2 from the germline V gene are SQVTM and ANQGSEA. The CDR3 loop spans 16 amino acids. CDR3 nucleotide sequence: TGCAGCGTTGAGGGGACTTCTCAGAGCTCCTACAATGAGCAGTTCTTC. Encoded protein: CSVEGTSQSSYNEQFF.

This clonotype appeared many times. V and J are TRBV12-3 or TRBV12-4 and TRBJ1-1; maybe TRBD1 (6 bases). Trimming shortened V by 3 bases and J by 1 base, and 9 bases separated the two germline ends. The CDR3 has 14 amino acids. The CDR3 DNA reads as TGTGCCAGCAGTTTTACCAGGGGGAACACTGAAGCTTTCTTT. Its protein product is CASSFTRGNTEAFF.